This TCR beta chain is drawn from a study of shared clonotypes between healthy human individuals. Some 90 million PBMCs went into genomic DNA for unsorted samples. With 1 base removed from V and 6 bases from J, the gap between germline ends came to 16 bases. This CDR3 contains 15 residues. From germline, CDR1 is SGHTA and CDR2 FQGTGA. It was at deep level that the assay was run. Profiling relied on immunoSEQ multiplex PCR, and the TCRdb table lists in-frame clones only, not all of them. The table has 450,000 to 600,000 clones, about four fifths seen once; the top ten hold roughly 13%. The sequenced material came from PBMCs. The sequence derives from a woman aged 35 to 49 in good health. Some clones in this sample may be carry-over from other donors' samples. The chain joins TRBV7-3 to TRBJ2-7; maybe TRBD2 (6 bases). CDR3 bases: TGTGCCAGCAGCTTAATGCCGGGAGTTGGGAGCGAGCAGTACTTC. The encoded protein is CASSLMPGVGSEQYF.